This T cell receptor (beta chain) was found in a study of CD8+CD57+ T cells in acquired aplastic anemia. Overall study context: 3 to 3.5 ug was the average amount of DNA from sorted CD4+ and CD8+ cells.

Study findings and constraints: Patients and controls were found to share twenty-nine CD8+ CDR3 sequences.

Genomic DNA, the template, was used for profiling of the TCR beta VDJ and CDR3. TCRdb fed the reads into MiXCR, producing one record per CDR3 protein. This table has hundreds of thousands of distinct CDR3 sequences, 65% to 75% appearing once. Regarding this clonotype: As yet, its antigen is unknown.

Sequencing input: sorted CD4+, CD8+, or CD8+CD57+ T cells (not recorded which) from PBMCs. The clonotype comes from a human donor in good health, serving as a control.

The CDR3 bases are TGTGCCAGCAGTTCGCGGCCAGGCTATGGCTACACCTTC. Residues: CASSSRPGYGYTF. The J gene is TRBJ1-2, the V gene TRBV9; no reliable D call. The germline V gene encodes CDR1 SGDLS and CDR2 YYNGEE. The V gene lost 5 bases and the J gene lost 4 bases, with 12 bases spanning the gap. This CDR3 region has 13 residues.